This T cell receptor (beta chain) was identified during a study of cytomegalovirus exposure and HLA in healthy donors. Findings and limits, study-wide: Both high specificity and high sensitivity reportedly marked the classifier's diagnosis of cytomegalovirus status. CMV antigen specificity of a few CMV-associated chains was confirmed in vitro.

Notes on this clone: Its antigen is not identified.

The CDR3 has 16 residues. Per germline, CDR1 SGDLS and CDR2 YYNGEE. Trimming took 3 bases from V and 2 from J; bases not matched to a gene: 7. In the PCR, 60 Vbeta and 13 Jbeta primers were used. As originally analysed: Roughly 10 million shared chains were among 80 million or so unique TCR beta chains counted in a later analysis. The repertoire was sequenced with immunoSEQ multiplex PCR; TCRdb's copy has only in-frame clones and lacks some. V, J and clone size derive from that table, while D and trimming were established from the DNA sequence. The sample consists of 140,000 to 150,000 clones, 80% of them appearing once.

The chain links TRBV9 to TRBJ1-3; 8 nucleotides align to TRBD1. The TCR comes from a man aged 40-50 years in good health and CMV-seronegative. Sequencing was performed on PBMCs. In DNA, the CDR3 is TGTGCCAGCAGCGCGGGACAGGTAGGAGCTGGAAACACCATATATTTT. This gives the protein CASSAGQVGAGNTIYF.